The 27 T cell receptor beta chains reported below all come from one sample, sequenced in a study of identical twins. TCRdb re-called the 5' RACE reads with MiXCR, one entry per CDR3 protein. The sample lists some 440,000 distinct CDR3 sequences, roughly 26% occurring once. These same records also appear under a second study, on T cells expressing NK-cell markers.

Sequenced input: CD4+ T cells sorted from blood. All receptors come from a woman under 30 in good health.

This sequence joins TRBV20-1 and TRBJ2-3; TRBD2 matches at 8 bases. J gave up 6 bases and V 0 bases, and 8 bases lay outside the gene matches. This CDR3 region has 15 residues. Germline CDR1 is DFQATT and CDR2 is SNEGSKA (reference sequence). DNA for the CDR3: TGCAGTGCTAGAGATGCGGGGGGATGGACGGATACGCAGTATTTT. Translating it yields CSARDAGGWTDTQYF.

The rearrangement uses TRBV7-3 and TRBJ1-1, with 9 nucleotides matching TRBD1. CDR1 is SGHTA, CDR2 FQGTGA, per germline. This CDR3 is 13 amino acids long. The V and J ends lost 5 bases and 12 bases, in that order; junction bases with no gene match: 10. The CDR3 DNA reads TGTGCCAGCAGCATCTCCCCGGGACAGGGTACTTTCTTT. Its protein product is CASSISPGQGTFF.

This CDR3 reads CASSPPVRGSSYNEQFF. As DNA, the CDR3 is TGTGCCAGCAGCCCCCCCGTCCGTGGAAGCTCCTACAATGAGCAGTTCTTC. The gene calls are TRBV12-3 or TRBV12-4 and TRBJ2-1; D remains ambiguous. Deletions cut 6 bases from V and 0 bases from J, with 18 bases between. The length of the CDR3 is 17 residues.

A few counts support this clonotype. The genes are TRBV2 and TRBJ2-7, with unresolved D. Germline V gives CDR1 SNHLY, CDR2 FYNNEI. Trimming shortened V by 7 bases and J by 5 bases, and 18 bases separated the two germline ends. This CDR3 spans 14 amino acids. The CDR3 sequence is CASTNLQSADEQYF. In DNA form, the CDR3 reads TGTGCCAGCACCAACCTTCAATCAGCCGACGAGCAGTACTTC. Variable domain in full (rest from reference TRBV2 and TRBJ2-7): EPEVTQTPSHQVTQMGQEVILRCVPISNHLYFYWYRQILGQKVEFLVSFYNNEISEKSEIFDDQFSVERPDGSNFTLKIRSTKLEDSAMYFCASTNLQSADEQYFGPGTRLTVT.

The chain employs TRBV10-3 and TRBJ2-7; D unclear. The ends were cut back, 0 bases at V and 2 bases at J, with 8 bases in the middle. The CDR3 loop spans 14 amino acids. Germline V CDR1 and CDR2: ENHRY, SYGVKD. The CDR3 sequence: CAISESVFPYEQYF. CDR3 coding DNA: TGTGCCATCAGTGAGTCGGTGTTTCCCTACGAGCAGTACTTC.

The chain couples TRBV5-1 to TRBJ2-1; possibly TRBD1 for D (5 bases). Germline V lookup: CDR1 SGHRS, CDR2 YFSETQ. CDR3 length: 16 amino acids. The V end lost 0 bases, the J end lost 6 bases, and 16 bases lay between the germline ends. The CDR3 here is CASSLARDSGPNEQFF. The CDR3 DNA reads TGCGCCAGCAGCTTGGCCAGAGACTCAGGGCCCAATGAGCAGTTCTTC.

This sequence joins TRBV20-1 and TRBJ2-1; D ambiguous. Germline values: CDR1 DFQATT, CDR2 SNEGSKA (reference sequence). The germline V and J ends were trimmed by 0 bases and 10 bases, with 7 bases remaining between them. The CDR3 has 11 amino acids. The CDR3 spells CSARDVGEQFF. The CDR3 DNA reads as TGCAGTGCTAGAGATGTGGGGGAGCAGTTCTTC.

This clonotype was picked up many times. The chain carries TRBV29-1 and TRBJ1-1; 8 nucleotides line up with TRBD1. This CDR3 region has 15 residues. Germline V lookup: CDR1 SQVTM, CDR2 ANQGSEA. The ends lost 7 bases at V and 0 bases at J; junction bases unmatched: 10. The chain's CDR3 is CSAKNPGGMNTEAFF. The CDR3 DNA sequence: TGCAGCGCCAAGAATCCAGGGGGCATGAACACTGAAGCTTTCTTT.

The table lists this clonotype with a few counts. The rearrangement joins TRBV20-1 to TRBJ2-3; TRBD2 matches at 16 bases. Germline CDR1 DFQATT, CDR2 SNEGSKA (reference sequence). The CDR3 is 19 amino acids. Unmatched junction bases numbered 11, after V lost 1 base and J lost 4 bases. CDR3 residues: CSARVPGLAGGPTADTQYF. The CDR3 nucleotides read TGCAGTGCTAGAGTACCGGGACTAGCGGGGGGGCCAACGGCAGATACGCAGTATTTT.

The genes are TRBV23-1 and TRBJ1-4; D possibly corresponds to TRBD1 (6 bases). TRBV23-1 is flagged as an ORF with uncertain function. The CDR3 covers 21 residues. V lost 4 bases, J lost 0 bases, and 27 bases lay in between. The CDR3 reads CASSRVSGFGTRLATNEKLFF. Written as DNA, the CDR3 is TGCGCCAGCAGTCGCGTTAGTGGATTCGGGACACGACTTGCAACTAATGAAAAACTGTTTTTT.

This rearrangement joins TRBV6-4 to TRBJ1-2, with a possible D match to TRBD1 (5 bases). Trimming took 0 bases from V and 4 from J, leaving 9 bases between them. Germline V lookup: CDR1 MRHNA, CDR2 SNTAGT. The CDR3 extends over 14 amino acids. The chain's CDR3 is CASSDSRGIYGYTF. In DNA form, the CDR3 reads TGTGCCAGCAGTGACTCGAGGGGAATCTATGGCTACACCTTC.

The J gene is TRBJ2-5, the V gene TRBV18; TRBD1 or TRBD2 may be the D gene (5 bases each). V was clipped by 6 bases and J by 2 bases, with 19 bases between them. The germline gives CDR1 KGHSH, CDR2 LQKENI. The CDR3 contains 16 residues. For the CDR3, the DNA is TGTGCCAGCTCCCGTTGGGGGAAGGAATTACAAGAGACCCAGTACTTC. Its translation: CASSRWGKELQETQYF.

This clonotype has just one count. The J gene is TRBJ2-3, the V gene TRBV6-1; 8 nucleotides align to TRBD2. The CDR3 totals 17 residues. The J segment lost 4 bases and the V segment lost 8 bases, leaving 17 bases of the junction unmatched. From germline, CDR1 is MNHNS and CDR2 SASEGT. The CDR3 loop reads CASRLAMDRRRADTQYF. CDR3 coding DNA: TGTGCCAGCCGACTAGCGATGGATAGGAGAAGGGCAGATACGCAGTATTTT.

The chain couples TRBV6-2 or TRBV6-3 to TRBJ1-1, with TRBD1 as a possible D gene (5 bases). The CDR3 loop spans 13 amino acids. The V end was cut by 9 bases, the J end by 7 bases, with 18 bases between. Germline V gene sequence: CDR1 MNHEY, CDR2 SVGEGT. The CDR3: CASNSHPQGEAFF. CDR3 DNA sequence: TGTGCCAGTAATTCCCATCCCCAGGGTGAAGCTTTCTTT.

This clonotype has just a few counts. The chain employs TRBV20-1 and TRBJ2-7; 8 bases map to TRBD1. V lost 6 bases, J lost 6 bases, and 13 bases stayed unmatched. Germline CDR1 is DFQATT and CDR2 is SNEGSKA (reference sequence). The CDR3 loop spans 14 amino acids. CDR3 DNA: TGCAGTGCCAGGGGGCGGTTCGTGGATCGCGAGCAGTACTTC. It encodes CSARGRFVDREQYF.

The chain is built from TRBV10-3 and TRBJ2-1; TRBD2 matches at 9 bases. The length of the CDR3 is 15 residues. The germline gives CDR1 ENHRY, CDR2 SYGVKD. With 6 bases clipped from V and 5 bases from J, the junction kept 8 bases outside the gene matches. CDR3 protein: CAIRGREGDDNEQFF. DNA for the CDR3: TGTGCCATCAGAGGGCGGGAGGGCGATGACAATGAGCAGTTCTTC.

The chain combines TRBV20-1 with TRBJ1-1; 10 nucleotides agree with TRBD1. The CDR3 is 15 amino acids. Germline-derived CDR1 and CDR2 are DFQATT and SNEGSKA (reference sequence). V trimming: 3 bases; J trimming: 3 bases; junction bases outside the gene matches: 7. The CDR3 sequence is CSARGMGQGYTEAFF. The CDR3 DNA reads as TGCAGTGCTAGGGGGATGGGACAGGGGTACACTGAAGCTTTCTTT.

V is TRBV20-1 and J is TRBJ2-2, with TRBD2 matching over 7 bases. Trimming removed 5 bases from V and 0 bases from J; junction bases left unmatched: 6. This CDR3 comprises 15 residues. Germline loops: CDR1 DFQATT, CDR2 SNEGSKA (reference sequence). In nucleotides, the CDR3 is TGCAGTGCTCGTAAAGCGGGGCCGAACACCGGGGAGCTGTTTTTT. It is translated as CSARKAGPNTGELFF.

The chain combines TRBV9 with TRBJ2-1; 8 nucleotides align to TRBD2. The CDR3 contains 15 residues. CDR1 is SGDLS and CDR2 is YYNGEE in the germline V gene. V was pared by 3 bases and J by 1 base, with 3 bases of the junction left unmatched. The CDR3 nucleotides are TGTGCCAGCAGCGAACGGGGGGGTTCCTACAATGAGCAGTTCTTC. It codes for CASSERGGSYNEQFF.

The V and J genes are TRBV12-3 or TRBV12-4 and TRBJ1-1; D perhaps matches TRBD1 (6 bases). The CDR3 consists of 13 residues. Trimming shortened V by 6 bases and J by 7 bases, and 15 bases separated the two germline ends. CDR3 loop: CASSRAGASEAFF. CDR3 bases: TGTGCCAGCAGCCGAGCAGGGGCGAGTGAAGCTTTCTTT.

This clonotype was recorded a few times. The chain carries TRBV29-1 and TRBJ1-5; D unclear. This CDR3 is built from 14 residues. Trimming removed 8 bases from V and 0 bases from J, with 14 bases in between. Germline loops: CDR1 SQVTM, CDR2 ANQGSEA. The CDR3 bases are TGCAGCACTTTGGCGGGGAATAGCAATCAGCCCCAGCATTTT. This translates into CSTLAGNSNQPQHF.

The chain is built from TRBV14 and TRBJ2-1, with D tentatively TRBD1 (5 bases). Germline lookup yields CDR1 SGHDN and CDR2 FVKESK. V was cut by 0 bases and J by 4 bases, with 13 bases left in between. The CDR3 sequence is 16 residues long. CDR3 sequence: CASSQDSGTGYNEQFF. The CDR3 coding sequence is TGTGCCAGCAGCCAAGATTCCGGCACAGGTTACAATGAGCAGTTCTTC.

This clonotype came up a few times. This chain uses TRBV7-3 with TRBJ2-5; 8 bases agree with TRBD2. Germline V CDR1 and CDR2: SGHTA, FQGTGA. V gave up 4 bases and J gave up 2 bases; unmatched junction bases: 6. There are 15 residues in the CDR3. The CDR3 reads CASSSGGPRQETQYF. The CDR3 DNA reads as TGTGCCAGCAGCTCGGGGGGGCCGCGGCAAGAGACCCAGTACTTC.

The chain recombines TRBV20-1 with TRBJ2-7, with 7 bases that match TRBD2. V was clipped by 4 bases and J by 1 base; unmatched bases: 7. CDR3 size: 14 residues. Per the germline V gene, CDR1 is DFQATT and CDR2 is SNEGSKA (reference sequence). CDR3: CSAKGLSKSYEQYF. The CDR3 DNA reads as TGCAGTGCTAAGGGACTATCAAAATCCTACGAGCAGTACTTC.

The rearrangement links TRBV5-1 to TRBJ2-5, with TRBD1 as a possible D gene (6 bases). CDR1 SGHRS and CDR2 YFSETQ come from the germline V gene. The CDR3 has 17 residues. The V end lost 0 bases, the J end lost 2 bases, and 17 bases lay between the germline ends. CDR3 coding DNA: TGCGCCAGCAGCTTGGGCCCGCTCTACAGGGAGCAAGAGACCCAGTACTTC. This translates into CASSLGPLYREQETQYF.

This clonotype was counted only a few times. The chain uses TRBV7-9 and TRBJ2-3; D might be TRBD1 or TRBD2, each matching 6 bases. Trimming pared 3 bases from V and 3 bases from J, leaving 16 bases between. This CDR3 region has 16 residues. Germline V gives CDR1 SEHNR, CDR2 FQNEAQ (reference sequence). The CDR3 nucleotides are TGTGCCAGCAGCTTCCCCGGAGGAGGGGGGACAGATACGCAGTATTTT. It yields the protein CASSFPGGGGTDTQYF.

The CDR3 DNA reads TGTGCCAGCAGGAGGGACAGGGGGGACACTGAAGCTTTCTTT. Translation: CASRRDRGDTEAFF. The V gene is TRBV12-3 or TRBV12-4, the J gene TRBJ1-1; 11 positions agree with TRBD1. V lost 6 bases and J lost 3; bases outside the gene matches: 3. The CDR3 contains 14 residues.